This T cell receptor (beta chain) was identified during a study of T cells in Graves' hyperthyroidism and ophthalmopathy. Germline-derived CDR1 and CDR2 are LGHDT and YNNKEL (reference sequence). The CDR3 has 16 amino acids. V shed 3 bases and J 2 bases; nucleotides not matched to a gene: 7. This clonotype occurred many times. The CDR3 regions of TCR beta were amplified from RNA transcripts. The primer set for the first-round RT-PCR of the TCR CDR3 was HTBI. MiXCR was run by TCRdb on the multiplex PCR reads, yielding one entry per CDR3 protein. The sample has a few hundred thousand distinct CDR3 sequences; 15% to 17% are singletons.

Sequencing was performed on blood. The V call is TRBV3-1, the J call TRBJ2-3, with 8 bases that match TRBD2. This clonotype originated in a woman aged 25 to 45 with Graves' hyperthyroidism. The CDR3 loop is CASSQYGRAFTDTQYF. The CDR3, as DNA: TGTGCCAGCAGCCAGTACGGGAGGGCGTTCACAGATACGCAGTATTTT.